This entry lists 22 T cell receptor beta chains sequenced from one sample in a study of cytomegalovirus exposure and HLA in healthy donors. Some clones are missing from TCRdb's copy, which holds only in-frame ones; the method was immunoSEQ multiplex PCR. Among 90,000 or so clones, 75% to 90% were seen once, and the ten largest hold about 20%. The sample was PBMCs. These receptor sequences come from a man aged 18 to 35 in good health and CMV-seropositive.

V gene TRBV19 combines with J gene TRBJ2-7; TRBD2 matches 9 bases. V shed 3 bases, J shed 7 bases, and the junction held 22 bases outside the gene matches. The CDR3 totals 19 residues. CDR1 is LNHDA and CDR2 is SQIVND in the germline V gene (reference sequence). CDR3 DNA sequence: TGTGCCAGTAGTATCACCCTAATGGTCAGCGGGAGGCCAGGGGAAGAGCAGTACTTC. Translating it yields CASSITLMVSGRPGEEQYF. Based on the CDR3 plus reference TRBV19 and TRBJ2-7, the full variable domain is DGGITQSPKYLFRKEGQNVTLSCEQNLNHDAMYWYRQDPGQGLRLIYYSQIVNDFQKGDIAEGYSVSREKKESFPLTVTSAQKNPTAFYLCASSITLMVSGRPGEEQYFGPGTRLTVT.

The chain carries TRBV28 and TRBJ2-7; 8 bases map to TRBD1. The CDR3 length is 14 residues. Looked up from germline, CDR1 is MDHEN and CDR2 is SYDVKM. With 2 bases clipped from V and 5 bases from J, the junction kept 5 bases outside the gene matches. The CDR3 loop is CASSLTQGADEQYF. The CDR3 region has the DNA TGTGCCAGCAGTTTAACGCAGGGGGCGGACGAGCAGTACTTC. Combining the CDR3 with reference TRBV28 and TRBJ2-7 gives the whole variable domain DVKVTQSSRYLVKRTGEKVFLECVQDMDHENMFWYRQDPGLGLRLIYFSYDVKMKEKGDIPEGYSVSREKKERFSLILESASTNQTSMYLCASSLTQGADEQYFGPGTRLTVT.

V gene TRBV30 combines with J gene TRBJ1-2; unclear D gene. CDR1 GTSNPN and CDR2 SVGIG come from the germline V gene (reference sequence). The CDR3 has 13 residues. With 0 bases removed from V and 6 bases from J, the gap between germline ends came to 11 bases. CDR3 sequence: CAWSVLGSHGYTF. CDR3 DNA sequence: TGTGCCTGGAGTGTACTAGGGTCCCATGGCTACACCTTC.

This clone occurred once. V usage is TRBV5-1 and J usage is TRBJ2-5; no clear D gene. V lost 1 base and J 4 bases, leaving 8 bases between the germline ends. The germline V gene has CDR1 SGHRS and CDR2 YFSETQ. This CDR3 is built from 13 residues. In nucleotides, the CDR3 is TGCGCCAGCAGCTTGAACAGATTAGAGACCCAGTACTTC. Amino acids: CASSLNRLETQYF.

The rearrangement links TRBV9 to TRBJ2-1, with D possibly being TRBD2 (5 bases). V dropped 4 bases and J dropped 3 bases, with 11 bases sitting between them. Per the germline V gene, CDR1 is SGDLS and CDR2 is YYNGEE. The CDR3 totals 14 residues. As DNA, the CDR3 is TGTGCCAGCAGCCCGGGATACCTCTACAATGAGCAGTTCTTC. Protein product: CASSPGYLYNEQFF.

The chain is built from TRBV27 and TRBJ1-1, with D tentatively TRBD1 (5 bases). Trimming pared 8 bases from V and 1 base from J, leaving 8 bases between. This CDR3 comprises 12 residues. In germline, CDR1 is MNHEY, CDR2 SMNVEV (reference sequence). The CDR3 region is CASGRGNTEAFF. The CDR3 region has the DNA TGTGCCAGCGGGAGGGGGAACACTGAAGCTTTCTTT.

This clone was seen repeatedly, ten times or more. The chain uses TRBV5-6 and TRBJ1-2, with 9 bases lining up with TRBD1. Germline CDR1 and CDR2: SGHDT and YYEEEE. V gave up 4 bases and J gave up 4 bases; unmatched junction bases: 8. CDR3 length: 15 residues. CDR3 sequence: CASSAQGARSYGYTF. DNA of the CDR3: TGTGCCAGCAGCGCACAGGGGGCGCGTTCCTATGGCTACACCTTC.

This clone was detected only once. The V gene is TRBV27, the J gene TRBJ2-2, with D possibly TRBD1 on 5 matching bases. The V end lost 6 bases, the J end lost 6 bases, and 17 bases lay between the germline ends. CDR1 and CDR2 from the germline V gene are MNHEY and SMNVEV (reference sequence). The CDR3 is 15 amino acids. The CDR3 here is CASRWTHLPAGELFF. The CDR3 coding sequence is TGTGCCAGCAGATGGACACACTTGCCGGCCGGGGAGCTGTTTTTT.

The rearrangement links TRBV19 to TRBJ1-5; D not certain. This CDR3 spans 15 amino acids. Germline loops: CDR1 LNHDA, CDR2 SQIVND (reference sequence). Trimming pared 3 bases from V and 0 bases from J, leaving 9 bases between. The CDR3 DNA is TGTGCCAGTAGTATTTGGGCAGGTAGCAATCAGCCCCAGCATTTT. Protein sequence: CASSIWAGSNQPQHF. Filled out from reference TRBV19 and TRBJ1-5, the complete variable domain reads DGGITQSPKYLFRKEGQNVTLSCEQNLNHDAMYWYRQDPGQGLRLIYYSQIVNDFQKGDIAEGYSVSREKKESFPLTVTSAQKNPTAFYLCASSIWAGSNQPQHFGDGTRLSIL.

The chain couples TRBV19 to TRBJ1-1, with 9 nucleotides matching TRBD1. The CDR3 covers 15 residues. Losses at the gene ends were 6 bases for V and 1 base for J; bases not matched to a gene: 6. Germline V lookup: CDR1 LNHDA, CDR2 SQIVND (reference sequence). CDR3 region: CASSRDREGNTEAFF. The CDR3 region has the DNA TGTGCCAGTAGCCGGGACAGGGAAGGGAACACTGAAGCTTTCTTT. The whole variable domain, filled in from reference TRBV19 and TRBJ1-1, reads DGGITQSPKYLFRKEGQNVTLSCEQNLNHDAMYWYRQDPGQGLRLIYYSQIVNDFQKGDIAEGYSVSREKKESFPLTVTSAQKNPTAFYLCASSRDREGNTEAFFGQGTRLTVV.

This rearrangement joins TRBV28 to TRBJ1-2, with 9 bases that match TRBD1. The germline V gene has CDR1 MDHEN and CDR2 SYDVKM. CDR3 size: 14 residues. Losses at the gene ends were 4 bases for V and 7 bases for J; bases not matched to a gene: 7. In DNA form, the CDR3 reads TGTGCCAGCAGTTCGGGGACAGGGTGGCGTGGCTACACCTTC. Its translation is CASSSGTGWRGYTF.

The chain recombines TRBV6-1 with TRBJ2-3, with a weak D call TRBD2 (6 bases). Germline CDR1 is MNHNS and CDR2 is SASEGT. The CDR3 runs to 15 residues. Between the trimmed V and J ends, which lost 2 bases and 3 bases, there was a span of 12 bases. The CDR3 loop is CASSESGERTDTQYF. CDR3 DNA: TGTGCCAGCAGTGAATCGGGAGAGAGGACAGATACGCAGTATTTT.

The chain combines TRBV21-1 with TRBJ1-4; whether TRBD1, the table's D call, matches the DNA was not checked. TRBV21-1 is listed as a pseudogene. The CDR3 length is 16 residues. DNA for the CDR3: TGTGCCAGCACCAGGCCCTACAGATCAACTAATGAAAAACTGTTTTTT. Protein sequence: CASTRPYRSTNEKLFF.

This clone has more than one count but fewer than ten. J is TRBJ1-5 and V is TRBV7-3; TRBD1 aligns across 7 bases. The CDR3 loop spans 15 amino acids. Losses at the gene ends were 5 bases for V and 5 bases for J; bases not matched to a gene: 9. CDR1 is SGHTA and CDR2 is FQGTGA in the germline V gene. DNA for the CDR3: TGTGCCAGCAGCCTAGGGAGCAGGGGGGATCAGCCCCAGCATTTT. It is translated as CASSLGSRGDQPQHF.

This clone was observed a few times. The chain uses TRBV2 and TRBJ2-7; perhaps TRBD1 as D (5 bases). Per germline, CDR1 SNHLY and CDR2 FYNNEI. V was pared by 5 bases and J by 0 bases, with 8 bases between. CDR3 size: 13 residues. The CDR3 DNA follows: TGTGCCAGCAGTCGACAGATCTCCTACGAGCAGTACGTC. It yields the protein CASSRQISYEQYV.

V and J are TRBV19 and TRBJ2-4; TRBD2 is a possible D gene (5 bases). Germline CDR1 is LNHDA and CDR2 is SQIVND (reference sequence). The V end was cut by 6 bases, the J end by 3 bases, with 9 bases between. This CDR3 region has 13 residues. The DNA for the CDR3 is TGTGCCAGTAGCGGGAAGGGCAAAAACATTCAGTACTTC. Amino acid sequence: CASSGKGKNIQYF. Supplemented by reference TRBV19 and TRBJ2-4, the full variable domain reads DGGITQSPKYLFRKEGQNVTLSCEQNLNHDAMYWYRQDPGQGLRLIYYSQIVNDFQKGDIAEGYSVSREKKESFPLTVTSAQKNPTAFYLCASSGKGKNIQYFGAGTRLSVL.

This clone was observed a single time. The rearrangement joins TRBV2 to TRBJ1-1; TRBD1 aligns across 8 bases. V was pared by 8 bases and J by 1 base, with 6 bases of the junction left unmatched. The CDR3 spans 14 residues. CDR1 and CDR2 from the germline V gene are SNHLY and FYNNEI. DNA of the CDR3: TGTGCCAGCCCAGCAGGGGGCTGGAACACTGAAGCTTTCTTT. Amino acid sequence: CASPAGGWNTEAFF.

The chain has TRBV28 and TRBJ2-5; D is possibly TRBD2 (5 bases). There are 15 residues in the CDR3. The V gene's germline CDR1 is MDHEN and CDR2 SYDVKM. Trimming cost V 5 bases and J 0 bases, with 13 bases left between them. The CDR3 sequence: CASSPTGGDQETQYF. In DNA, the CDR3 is TGTGCCAGCAGTCCGACCGGAGGCGACCAAGAGACCCAGTACTTC.

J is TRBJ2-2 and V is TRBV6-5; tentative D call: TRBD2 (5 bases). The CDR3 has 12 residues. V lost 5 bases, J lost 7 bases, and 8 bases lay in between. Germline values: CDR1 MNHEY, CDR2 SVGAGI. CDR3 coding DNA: TGTGCCAGCAGTCTACGGGACGGGGAGCTGTTTTTT. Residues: CASSLRDGELFF.

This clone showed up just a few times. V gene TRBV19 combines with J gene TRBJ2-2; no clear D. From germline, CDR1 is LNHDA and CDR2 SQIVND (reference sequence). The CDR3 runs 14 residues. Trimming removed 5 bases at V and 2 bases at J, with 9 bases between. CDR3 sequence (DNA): TGTGCCAGTAGTTTTGGGCCCAACACCGGGGAGCTGTTTTTT. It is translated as CASSFGPNTGELFF.

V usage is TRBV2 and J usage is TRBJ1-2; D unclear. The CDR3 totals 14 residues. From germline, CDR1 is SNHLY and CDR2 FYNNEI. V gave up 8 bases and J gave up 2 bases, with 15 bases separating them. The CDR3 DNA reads TGTGCCAGCCAACGATGGCCGTCCAACTATGGCTACACCTTC. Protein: CASQRWPSNYGYTF.

The CDR3 reads CASGETNYGYTF. The CDR3 DNA reads TGTGCCAGCGGAGAGACTAACTATGGCTACACCTTC. The V and J genes are TRBV7-8 and TRBJ1-2, with D unresolved. The V gene's germline CDR1 is SGHVS and CDR2 FQNEAQ. The CDR3 has 12 residues. V was cut by 8 bases and J by 0 bases, with 7 bases left in between.